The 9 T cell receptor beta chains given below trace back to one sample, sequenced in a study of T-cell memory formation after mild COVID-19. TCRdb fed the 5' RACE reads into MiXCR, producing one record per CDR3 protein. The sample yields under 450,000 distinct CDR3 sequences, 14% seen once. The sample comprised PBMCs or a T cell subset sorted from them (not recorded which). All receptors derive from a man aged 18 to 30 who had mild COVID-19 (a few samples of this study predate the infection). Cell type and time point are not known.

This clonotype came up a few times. This chain's CDR3 is CASSQPGDRNYGYTF. In nucleotides, the CDR3 is TGCGCCAGCAGCCAACCAGGGGATCGGAACTATGGCTACACCTTC. This chain connects TRBV4-3 to TRBJ1-2, with D possibly being TRBD1 (6 bases). In germline, CDR1 is LGHNA, CDR2 YSLEER. The germline V and J ends were trimmed by 2 bases and 2 bases, with 12 bases remaining between them. CDR3 length equals 15 residues.

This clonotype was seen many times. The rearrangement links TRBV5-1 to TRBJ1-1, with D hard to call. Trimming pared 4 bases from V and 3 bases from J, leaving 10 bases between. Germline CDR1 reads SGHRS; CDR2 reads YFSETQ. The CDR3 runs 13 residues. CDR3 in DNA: TGCGCCAGCAGCGTCGACGGGGACACTGAAGCTTTCTTT. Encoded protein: CASSVDGDTEAFF.

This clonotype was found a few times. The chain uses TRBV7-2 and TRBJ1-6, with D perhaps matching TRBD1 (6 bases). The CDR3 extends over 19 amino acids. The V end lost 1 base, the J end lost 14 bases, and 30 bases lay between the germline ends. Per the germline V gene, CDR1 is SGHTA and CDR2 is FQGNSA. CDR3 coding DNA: TGTGCCAGCAGCTTAGTTCCGATTTCGGGGGCCACGTATTCTCGGGCCCTCCACTTT. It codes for CASSLVPISGATYSRALHF.

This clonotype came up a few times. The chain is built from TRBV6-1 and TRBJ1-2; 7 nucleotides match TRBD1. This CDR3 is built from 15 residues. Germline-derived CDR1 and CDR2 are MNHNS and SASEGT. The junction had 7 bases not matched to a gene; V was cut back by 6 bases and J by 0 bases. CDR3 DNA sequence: TGTGCCAGCAGCCGACAGGGCCTAGCTAACTATGGCTACACCTTC. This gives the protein CASSRQGLANYGYTF.

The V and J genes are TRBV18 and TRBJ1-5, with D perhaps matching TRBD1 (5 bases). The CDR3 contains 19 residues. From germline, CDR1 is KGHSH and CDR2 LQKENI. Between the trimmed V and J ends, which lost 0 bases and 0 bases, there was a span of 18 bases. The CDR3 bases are TGTGCCAGCTCACCACCGGTGGGCAGGGCGAAGAATAGCAATCAGCCCCAGCATTTT. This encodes CASSPPVGRAKNSNQPQHF.

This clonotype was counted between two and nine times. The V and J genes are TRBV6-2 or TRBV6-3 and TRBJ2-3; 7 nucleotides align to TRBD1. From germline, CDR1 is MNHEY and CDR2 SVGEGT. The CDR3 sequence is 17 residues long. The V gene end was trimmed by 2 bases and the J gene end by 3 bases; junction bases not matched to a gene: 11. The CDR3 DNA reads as TGTGCCAGCAGTTACGACCCCACAGGGGACGGTACAGATACGCAGTATTTT. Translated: CASSYDPTGDGTDTQYF.

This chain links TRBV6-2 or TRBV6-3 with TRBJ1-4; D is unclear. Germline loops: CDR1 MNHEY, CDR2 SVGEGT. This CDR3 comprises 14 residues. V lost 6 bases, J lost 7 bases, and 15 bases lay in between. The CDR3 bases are TGTGCCAGCAGGGGATTAGGAGACCGTGAAAAACTGTTTTTT. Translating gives CASRGLGDREKLFF.

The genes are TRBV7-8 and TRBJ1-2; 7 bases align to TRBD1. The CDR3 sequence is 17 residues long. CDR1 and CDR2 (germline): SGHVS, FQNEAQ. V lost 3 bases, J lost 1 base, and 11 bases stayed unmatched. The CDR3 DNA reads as TGTGCCAGCAGCTTTACGAGCCGGGACAGAAGTAACTATGGCTACACCTTC. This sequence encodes CASSFTSRDRSNYGYTF.

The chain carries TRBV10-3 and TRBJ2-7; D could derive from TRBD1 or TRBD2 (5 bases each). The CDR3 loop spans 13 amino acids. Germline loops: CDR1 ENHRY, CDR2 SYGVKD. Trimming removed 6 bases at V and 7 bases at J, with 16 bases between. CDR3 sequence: CAISPGQLREQYF. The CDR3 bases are TGTGCCATCAGCCCGGGGCAATTGAGGGAGCAGTACTTC.